The TCR beta chain described here comes from a study of blood T cell repertoires in COVID-19. The CDR3 runs 15 residues. CDR1 is MNHEY, CDR2 SVGAGI, per germline. Trimming pared 1 base from V and 1 base from J, leaving 10 bases between. The data were produced by immunoSEQ multiplex PCR, yet TCRdb's version contains in-frame clones alone and is incomplete. The profile covers around 320,000 clones, with approximately 89% appearing a single time and approximately 7.2% taken by the ten largest. This chain joins TRBV6-5 and TRBJ1-1; a possible D gene is TRBD1 (5 bases). The sample comprised peripheral blood. The sequence derives from a woman aged 25 to 39 who had recovered from COVID-19. This CDR3 is CASSYWGGKNTEAFF. The CDR3 DNA reads as TGTGCCAGCAGTTACTGGGGGGGGAAGAACACTGAAGCTTTCTTT.